These T cell receptor beta chains were read from a single sample in a study of blood T cell repertoires in COVID-19. Profiling relied on immunoSEQ multiplex PCR, and the TCRdb table lists in-frame clones only, not all of them. The sample holds 250,000 to 350,000 clones, approximately 83% seen once. The specimen was PBMCs or T cells enriched from blood (not recorded which). All receptors derive from a woman under 40 who had recovered from COVID-19. CDR3s include the opening cysteine and the closing phenylalanine or tryptophan. The D gene is left open where the match is weak. Only some rows state a clone size, as once, few, many or a class for expanded clones.

V,D,J,size,DNA,CDR3
TRBV4-1,TRBD1,TRBJ1-5,-,TGCGCCAGCAGCCCAGGGACAGGGGGACAGCCCCAGCATTTT,CASSPGTGGQPQHF
TRBV6-5,TRBD1,TRBJ1-5,-,TGTGGCACAGGGGCCAATCAGCCCCAGCATTTT,CGTGANQPQHF
TRBV27,TRBD1,TRBJ1-1,-,TGTGCCAGCAGTTTAAACCAACCGGGACAGGGGGCTCGGACTGAAGCTTTCTTT,CASSLNQPGQGARTEAFF
TRBV28,-,TRBJ1-4,-,TGTGCCAGCAGCTTCGTAATGGGGGGTACTAAAGGTAAACTGTTTTTT,CASSFVMGGTKGKLFF
TRBV5-1,-,TRBJ1-6,-,TGCGCCAGCAGCTTGGGCCCGGGACACCTGAGGTCACCCCTCCACTTT,CASSLGPGHLRSPLHF
TRBV3-1/TRBV3-2,TRBD2,TRBJ2-3,-,TGTGCCAGCAGCCGAGGGACTAGGGAAGATACGCAGTGTTTT,CASSRGTREDTQCF
TRBV28,-,TRBJ1-1,-,TGTGCCAGCTGGACTACCCGAGGGACTGAAGCTTTCTTT,CASWTTRGTEAFF
TRBV6-6,-,TRBJ1-1,-,TGTGCCAGCAGTTACTTACAGGGTCGGTCCGCTGCTGAAGCTTTCTTT,CASSYLQGRSAAEAFF
TRBV5-1,-,TRBJ1-1,-,TGCGCCAGCAGCTTGGGGACGGAGAAGGGGGAAGCTTTCTTT,CASSLGTEKGEAFF
TRBV27,-,TRBJ1-4,many,TGTGCCAGCAGTTTTTCGGGGACTAATGAAAAACTGTTTTTT,CASSFSGTNEKLFF
TRBV15,TRBD1,TRBJ1-6,-,TGTGCCACCAGAAGGGACAGGTATAATTCACCCCTCCACTTT,CATRRDRYNSPLHF
TRBV5-6,TRBD1,TRBJ1-4,once,TGTGCCAGCAACCAGGGGACAGATAAACTGTTTTTT,CASNQGTDKLFF
TRBV7-2,-,TRBJ2-6,once,TGTGCCAGCAGCTTAGTAGCTGCTGGGGCCAACGTCCTGACTTTC,CASSLVAAGANVLTF
TRBV28,TRBD1,TRBJ1-2,-,TGTGCCAGCAGTCCTCGACAGGGGGCGGTAAATGGCTACACCTTC,CASSPRQGAVNGYTF
TRBV11-2,-,TRBJ2-2,-,TGTGCCAGCAGCTTAGCAGGGTTAGGCACCGGGGAGCTGTTTTTT,CASSLAGLGTGELFF
TRBV25-1,-,TRBJ2-5,-,TGTGCCAGCAGCCCACCGCGGGGGCAGGGTGAGACCCAGTACTTC,CASSPPRGQGETQYF
TRBV13,-,TRBJ2-5,-,TGTGCCAGCAGCTTACGTGAGACCCAGTACTTC,CASSLRETQYF
TRBV7-2,-,TRBJ1-3,-,TGTGCCAGCAGCTATCAACCCGGGACTAGGTCTGGAAACACCATATATTTT,CASSYQPGTRSGNTIYF
TRBV18,TRBD1,TRBJ1-5,-,TGTGCCAGCTCCGGACAGGGTCGGAATCAGCCCCAGCATTTT,CASSGQGRNQPQHF
TRBV4-1,TRBD1,TRBJ1-3,-,TGCGCCAGCAGCCAAGCCGACAGGGTCTCTGGAAACACCATATATTTT,CASSQADRVSGNTIYF
TRBV3-1/TRBV3-2,TRBD2,TRBJ2-1,once,TGTGCCAGCAGCCTGGATACTAGCGAGGGAGGGTCCTACAATGAGCAGTTCTTC,CASSLDTSEGGSYNEQFF
TRBV19,-,TRBJ1-3,-,TGTGCCGCGCAAGGGGCTGGAAACACCATATATTTT,CAAQGAGNTIYF
TRBV27,-,TRBJ1-5,-,TGTGCCAGCAGTCCAGGACTATCCGGTCAGCCCCAGCATTTT,CASSPGLSGQPQHF
TRBV27,TRBD1,TRBJ1-4,-,TGTGCCAGCAGTTCTTTCGAAGGGGCAGGGGGAGTGGTTGAAAAACTGTTTTTT,CASSSFEGAGGVVEKLFF
TRBV7-9,-,TRBJ1-1,-,TGTGCCAGCACCTCGGGCACTGAAGCTTTCTTT,CASTSGTEAFF
TRBV21-1,-,TRBJ1-5,many,TGTGCCAGCAGCAAAACGAAGGGCGGAGGAACCCTTTCGAATAGCAATCAGCCCCAGCATTTT,CASSKTKGGGTLSNSNQPQHF
TRBV15,TRBD1,TRBJ2-7,-,TGTGCCACCAGCAGTGACAGGGTTACCTACGAGCAGTACTTC,CATSSDRVTYEQYF
TRBV2,TRBD2,TRBJ2-7,-,TGTGCCAGCAGTGGGACTAGCTTGGCCTACGAGCAGTACTTC,CASSGTSLAYEQYF
TRBV7-8,-,TRBJ2-5,-,TGTGCCAGCAGCTTAGGCGGGAAACGCCCTTACCAAGAGACCCAGTACTTC,CASSLGGKRPYQETQYF
TRBV14,TRBD2,TRBJ2-3,-,TGTGCCAGCAGCCAAGTGCAGGGACTAGCGGGAGACCTGGGCGCAGATACGCAGTATTTT,CASSQVQGLAGDLGADTQYF
TRBV10-1,TRBD1,TRBJ2-1,-,TGCGCCAGCAGTGGCCGGGACAGGGGGGCCCTGACCCATGAGCAGTTCTTC,CASSGRDRGALTHEQFF
TRBV6-5,TRBD1,TRBJ2-3,few,TGTGCCAGCAGTTACTATGGGACAGGGGGCACAGATACGCAGTATTTT,CASSYYGTGGTDTQYF
TRBV3-1/TRBV3-2,TRBD2,TRBJ2-2,-,TGTGCCAGCAGCCATGGACTAGCGATCACCGGGGAGCTGTTTTTT,CASSHGLAITGELFF
TRBV15,TRBD1,TRBJ1-5,-,TGTGCCACCAGCGGAGACAGGGGCGGAAATCAGCCCCAGCATTTT,CATSGDRGGNQPQHF
TRBV19,-,TRBJ1-2,-,TGTGCCAGTACCCATACCCGACAGGCGGTCTATGGCTACACCTTC,CASTHTRQAVYGYTF
TRBV10-3,TRBD1,TRBJ1-4,-,TGTGCCATCAGCGAGAGACAGGGGGCAAACGAAAAACTGTTTTTT,CAISERQGANEKLFF
TRBV3-1/TRBV3-2,TRBD1,TRBJ2-1,-,TGTGCCAGCAGCCCTCCCCGGGACAGGGGGCTTTCGTACAATGAGCAGTTCTTC,CASSPPRDRGLSYNEQFF
TRBV2,TRBD1,TRBJ2-6,-,TGTGCCAGCAGTGGACAGGGGGCTTCTGGGGCCAACGTCCTGACTTTC,CASSGQGASGANVLTF
TRBV28,-,TRBJ1-2,-,TGTGCCAGCAGTTTACTCACATCGTATGGCTACACCTTC,CASSLLTSYGYTF
TRBV30,TRBD1,TRBJ2-5,-,TGTGCCTGGAGGAGGGGACAGGGTCTGGATGAGACCCAGTACTTC,CAWRRGQGLDETQYF
TRBV14,-,TRBJ1-1,few,TGTGCCAGCAGCCCCAACGCCTTCAATCAGGGCTGGAACACTGAAGCTTTCTTT,CASSPNAFNQGWNTEAFF
TRBV3-1/TRBV3-2,TRBD2,TRBJ2-7,-,TGTGCCAGCACCGCGGGACTAGAAGGTTACGAGCAGTACTTC,CASTAGLEGYEQYF
TRBV7-9,TRBD1,TRBJ1-5,-,TGTGCCAGCAGCTTAGGTCGGGACAGGGGCAATCAGCCCCAGCATTTT,CASSLGRDRGNQPQHF
TRBV29-1,TRBD2,TRBJ2-7,-,TGCAGCGTTGTGGGCGGGGGGGCCTACGAGCAGTACTTC,CSVVGGGAYEQYF